Reported below is one T cell receptor (beta chain). The data were obtained in a study of blood T cell repertoires in COVID-19. This CDR3 is 14 amino acids long. The ends lost 7 bases at V and 1 base at J; junction bases unmatched: 3. Germline values: CDR1 MDHEN, CDR2 SYDVKM. Sequencing used immunoSEQ multiplex PCR; TCRdb keeps in-frame clones, though not all of them. This table holds fewer than 90,000 clones, about four fifths found once. This chain joins TRBV28 and TRBJ2-3; 9 positions match TRBD1. This receptor was taken from a man in his 60s with COVID-19, enrolled during active disease. The source material was peripheral blood. CDR3 region: CASKQGAGTDTQYF. The CDR3 nucleotides read TGTGCCAGCAAACAGGGGGCTGGCACAGATACGCAGTATTTT.